The source of this T cell receptor beta chain is a study of cytomegalovirus exposure and HLA in healthy donors. In the study overall: The Caucasian-associated ancestry cluster held 65% to 85% of over 350 genotyped donors. General study findings and limits: Rare sequences made up most TCRs, while some public TCRs were found in many donors. Earlier results showed most TCR beta V segments being productive about 87% or about 30% of the time.

Turning to this clone: Its specificity is unknown.

The CDR3 is 15 amino acids. The ends were cut back, 3 bases at V and 7 bases at J, with 19 bases in the middle. Per germline, CDR1 GTSNPN and CDR2 SVGIG (reference sequence). PCR primers comprised 60 Vbeta and 13 Jbeta primers. The protocol was immunoSEQ multiplex PCR, while the TCRdb copy is restricted to in-frame clones and leaves out a portion. The sample lists about 140,000 clones; 76% were seen once. This TCR was recovered from a middle-aged man in good health and CMV-seronegative. Sequencing used PBMCs. The rearrangement joins TRBV30 to TRBJ2-1, with D perhaps matching TRBD2 (6 bases). The CDR3 region is CAWSGSAGYRNEQFF. The CDR3 DNA reads as TGTGCCTGGAGCGGGTCGGCGGGATATCGGAATGAGCAGTTCTTC. Using reference TRBV30 and TRBJ2-1 for the parts outside the CDR3, the full variable domain is SQTIHQWPATLVQPVGSPLSLECTVEGTSNPNLYWYRQAAGRGLQLLFYSVGIGQISSEVPQNLSASRPQDRQFILSSKKLLLSDSGFYLCAWSGSAGYRNEQFFGPGTRLTVL.